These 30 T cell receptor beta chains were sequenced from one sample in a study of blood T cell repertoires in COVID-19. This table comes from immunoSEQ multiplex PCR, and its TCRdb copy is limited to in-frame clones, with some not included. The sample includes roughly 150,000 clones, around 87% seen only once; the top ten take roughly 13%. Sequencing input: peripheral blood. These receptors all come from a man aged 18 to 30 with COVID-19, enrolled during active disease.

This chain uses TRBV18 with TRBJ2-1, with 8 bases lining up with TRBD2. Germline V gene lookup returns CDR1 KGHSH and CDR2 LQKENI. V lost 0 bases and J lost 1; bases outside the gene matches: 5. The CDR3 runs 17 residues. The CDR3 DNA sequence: TGTGCCAGCTCACCACCTATCAGCGGGAGTTCCTACAATGAGCAGTTCTTC. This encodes CASSPPISGSSYNEQFF.

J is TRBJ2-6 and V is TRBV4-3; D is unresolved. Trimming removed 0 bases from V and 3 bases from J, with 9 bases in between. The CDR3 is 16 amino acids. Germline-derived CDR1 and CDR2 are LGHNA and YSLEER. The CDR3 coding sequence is TGCGCCAGCAGCCAAGAGGCAGGTCTTGGGGCCAACGTCCTGACTTTC. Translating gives CASSQEAGLGANVLTF.

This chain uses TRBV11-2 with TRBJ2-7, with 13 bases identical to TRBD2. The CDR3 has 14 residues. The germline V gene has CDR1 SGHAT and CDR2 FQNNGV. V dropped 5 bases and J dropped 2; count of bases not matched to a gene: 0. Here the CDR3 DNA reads TGTGCCAGCAGCGGACTAGCGGGAGCCTACGAGCAGTACTTC. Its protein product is CASSGLAGAYEQYF.

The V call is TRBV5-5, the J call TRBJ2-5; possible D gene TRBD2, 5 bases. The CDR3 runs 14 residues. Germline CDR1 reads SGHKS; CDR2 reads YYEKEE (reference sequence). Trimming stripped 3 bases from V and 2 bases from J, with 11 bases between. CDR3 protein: CASSSPGSQETQYF. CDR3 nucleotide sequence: TGTGCCAGCAGCTCCCCGGGGAGTCAAGAGACCCAGTACTTC.

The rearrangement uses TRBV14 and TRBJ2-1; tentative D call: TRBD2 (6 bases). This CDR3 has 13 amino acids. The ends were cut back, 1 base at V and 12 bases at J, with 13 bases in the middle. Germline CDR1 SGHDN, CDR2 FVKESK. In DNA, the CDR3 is TGTGCCAGCAGCCAAGTCAACGGGAGAGGGCAGTTCTTC. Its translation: CASSQVNGRGQFF.

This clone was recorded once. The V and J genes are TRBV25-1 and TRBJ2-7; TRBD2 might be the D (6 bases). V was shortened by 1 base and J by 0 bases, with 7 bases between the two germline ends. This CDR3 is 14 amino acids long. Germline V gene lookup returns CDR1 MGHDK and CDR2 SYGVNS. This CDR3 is CASSEFGSSYEQYF. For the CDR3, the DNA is TGTGCCAGCAGTGAATTCGGGAGCTCCTACGAGCAGTACTTC.

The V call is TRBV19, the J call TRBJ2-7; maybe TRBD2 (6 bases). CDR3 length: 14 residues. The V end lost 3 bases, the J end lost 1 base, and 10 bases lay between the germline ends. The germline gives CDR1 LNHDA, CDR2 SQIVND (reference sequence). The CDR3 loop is CASSMSSGSYEQYF. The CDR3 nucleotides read TGTGCCAGTAGTATGTCCAGCGGGTCCTACGAGCAGTACTTC.

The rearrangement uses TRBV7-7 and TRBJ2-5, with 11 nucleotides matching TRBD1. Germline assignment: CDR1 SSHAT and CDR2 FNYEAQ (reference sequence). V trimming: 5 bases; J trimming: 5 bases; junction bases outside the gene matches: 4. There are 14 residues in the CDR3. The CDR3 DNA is TGTGCCAGCAGCCCAGGGACAGGGGGGGAGACCCAGTACTTC. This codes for CASSPGTGGETQYF. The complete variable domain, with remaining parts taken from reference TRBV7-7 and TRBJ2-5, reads GAGVSQSPRYKVTKRGQDVTLRCDPISSHATLYWYQQALGQGPEFLTYFNYEAQPDKSGLPSDRFSAERPEGSISTLTIQRTEQRDSAMYRCASSPGTGGETQYFGPGTRLLVL.

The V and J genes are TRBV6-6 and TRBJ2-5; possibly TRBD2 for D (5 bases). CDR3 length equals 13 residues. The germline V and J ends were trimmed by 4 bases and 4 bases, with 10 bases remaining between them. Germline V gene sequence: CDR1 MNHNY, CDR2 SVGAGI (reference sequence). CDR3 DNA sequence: TGTGCCAGCAGTTCCCTCAGCGGAGAGACCCAGTACTTC. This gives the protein CASSSLSGETQYF.

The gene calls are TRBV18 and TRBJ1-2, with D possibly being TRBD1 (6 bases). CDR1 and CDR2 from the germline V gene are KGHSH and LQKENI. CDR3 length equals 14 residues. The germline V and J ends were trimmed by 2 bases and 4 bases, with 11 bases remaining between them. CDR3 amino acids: CASSPLRDTYGYTF. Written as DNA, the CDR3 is TGTGCCAGCTCACCATTGAGGGACACCTATGGCTACACCTTC. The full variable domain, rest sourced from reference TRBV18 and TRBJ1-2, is NAGVMQNPRHLVRRRGQEARLRCSPMKGHSHVYWYRQLPEEGLKFMVYLQKENIIDESGMPKERFSAEFPKEGPSILRIQQVVRGDSAAYFCASSPLRDTYGYTFGSGTRLTVV.

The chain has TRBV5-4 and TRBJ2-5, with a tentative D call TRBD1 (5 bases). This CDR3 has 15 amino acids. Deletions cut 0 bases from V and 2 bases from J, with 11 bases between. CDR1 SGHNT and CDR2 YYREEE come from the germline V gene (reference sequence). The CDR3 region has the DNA TGTGCCAGCAGCTTGGACCCGGACACACAAGAGACCCAGTACTTC. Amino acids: CASSLDPDTQETQYF.

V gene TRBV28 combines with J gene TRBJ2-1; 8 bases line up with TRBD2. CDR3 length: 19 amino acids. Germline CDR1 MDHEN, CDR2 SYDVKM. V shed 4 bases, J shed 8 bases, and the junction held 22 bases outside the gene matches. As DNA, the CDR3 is TGTGCCAGCAGTTCCCGCAATCTGGGACTAGGCCCAGAGGCCGATGAGCAGTTCTTC. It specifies CASSSRNLGLGPEADEQFF.

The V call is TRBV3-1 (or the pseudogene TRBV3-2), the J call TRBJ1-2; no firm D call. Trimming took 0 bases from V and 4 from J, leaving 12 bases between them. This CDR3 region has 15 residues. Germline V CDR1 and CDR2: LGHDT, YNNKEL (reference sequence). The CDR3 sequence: CASSQDQASVYGYTF. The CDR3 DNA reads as TGTGCCAGCAGCCAAGATCAGGCCTCGGTCTATGGCTACACCTTC.

The CDR3 here is CATPRPAHRGGVSNQPQHF. CDR3 DNA: TGTGCCACCCCCCGTCCCGCGCACAGGGGGGGGGTAAGCAATCAGCCCCAGCATTTT. J is TRBJ1-5 and V is TRBV24-1; TRBD1 matches 8 bases. V dropped 9 bases and J dropped 1; count of bases not matched to a gene: 19. CDR3 length: 19 residues. The V gene's germline CDR1 is KGHDR and CDR2 SFDVKD.

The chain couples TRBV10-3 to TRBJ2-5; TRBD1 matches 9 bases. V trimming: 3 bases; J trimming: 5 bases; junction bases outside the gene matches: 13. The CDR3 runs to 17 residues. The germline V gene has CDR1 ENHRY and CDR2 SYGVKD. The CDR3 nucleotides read TGTGCCATCAGTGACAACCCGGGACAGGGACATCCTGAGACCCAGTACTTC. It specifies CAISDNPGQGHPETQYF.

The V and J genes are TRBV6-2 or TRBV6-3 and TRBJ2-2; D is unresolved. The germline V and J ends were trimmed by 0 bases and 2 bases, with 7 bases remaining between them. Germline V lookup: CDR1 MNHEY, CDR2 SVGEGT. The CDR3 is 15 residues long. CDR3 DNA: TGTGCCAGCAGTTACTCGTGGCTCAACACCGGGGAGCTGTTTTTT. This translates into CASSYSWLNTGELFF.

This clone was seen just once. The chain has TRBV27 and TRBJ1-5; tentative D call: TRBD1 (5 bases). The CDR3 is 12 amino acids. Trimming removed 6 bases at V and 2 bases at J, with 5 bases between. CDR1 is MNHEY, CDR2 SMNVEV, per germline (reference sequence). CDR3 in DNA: TGTGCCAGCAGACAGGGCAATCAGCCCCAGCATTTT. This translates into CASRQGNQPQHF.

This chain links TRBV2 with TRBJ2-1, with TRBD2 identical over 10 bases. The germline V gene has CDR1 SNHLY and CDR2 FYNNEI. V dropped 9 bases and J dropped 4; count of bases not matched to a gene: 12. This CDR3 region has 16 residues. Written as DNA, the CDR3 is TGTGCCAGGAAACGCTCGGAGCGGGAGGGGTACAATGAGCAGTTCTTC. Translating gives CARKRSEREGYNEQFF.

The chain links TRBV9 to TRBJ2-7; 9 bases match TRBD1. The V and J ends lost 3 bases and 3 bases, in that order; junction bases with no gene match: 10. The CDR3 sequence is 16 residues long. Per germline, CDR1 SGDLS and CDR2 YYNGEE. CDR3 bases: TGTGCCAGCAGCGGAAACGCCGGGACAGGGCACTACGAGCAGTACTTC. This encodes CASSGNAGTGHYEQYF. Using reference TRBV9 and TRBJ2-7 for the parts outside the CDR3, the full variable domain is DSGVTQTPKHLITATGQRVTLRCSPRSGDLSVYWYQQSLDQGLQFLIQYYNGEERAKGNILERFSAQQFPDLHSELNLSSLELGDSALYFCASSGNAGTGHYEQYFGPGTRLTVT.

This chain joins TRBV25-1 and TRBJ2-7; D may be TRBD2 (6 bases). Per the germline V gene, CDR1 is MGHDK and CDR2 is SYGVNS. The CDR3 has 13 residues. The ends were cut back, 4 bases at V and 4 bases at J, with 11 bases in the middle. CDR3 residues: CASSVGGKYEQYF. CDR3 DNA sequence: TGTGCCAGCAGTGTGGGGGGAAAGTACGAGCAGTACTTC.

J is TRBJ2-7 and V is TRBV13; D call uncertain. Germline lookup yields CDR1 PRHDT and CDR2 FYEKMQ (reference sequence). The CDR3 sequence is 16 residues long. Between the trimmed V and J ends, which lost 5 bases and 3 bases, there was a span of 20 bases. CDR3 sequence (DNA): TGTGCCAGCAGCCCGGTTTACGGCCAGGATAACTACGAGCAGTACTTC. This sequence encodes CASSPVYGQDNYEQYF.

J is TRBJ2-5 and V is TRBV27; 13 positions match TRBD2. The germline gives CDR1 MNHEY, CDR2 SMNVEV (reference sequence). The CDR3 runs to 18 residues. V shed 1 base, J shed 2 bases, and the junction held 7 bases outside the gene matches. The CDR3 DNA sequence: TGTGCCAGCAGTTTATGGGCCGGGACTAGCGGGGTTCAAGAGACCCAGTACTTC. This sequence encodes CASSLWAGTSGVQETQYF.

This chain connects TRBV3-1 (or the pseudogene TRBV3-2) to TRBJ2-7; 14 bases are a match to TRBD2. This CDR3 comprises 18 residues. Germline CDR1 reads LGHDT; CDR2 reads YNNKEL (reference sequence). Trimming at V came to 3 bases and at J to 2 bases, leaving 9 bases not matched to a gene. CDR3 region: CASSHYGLAGGLAYEQYF. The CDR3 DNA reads TGTGCCAGCAGCCACTATGGACTAGCGGGAGGTTTGGCCTACGAGCAGTACTTC.

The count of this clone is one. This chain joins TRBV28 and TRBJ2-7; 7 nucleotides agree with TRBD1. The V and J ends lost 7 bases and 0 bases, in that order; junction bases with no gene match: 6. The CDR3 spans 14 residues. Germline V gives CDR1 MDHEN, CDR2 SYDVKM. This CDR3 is CASMPTGPSYEQYF. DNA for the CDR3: TGTGCCAGCATGCCGACAGGGCCCTCCTACGAGCAGTACTTC.

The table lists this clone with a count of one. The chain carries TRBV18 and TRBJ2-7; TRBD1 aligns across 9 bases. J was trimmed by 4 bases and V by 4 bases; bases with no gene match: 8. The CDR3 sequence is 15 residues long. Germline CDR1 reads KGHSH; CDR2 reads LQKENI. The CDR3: CASSRTRDRVYEQYF. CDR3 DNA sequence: TGTGCCAGCTCACGTACGAGGGACAGGGTGTACGAGCAGTACTTC.

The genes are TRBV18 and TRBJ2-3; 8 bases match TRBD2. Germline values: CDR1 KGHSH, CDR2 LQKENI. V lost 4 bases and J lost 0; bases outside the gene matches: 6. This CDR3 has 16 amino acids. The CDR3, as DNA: TGTGCCAGCTCACGCGTACTAGCGGCTAGCACAGATACGCAGTATTTT. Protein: CASSRVLAASTDTQYF.

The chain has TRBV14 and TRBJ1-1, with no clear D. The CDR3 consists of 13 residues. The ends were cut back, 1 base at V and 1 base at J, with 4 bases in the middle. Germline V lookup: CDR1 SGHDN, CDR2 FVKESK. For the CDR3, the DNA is TGTGCCAGCAGCCAAGGACAGAACACTGAAGCTTTCTTT. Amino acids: CASSQGQNTEAFF.

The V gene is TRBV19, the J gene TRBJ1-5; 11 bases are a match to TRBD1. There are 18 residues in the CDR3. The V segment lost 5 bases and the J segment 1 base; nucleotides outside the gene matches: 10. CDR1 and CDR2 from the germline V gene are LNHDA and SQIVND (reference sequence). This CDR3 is CASSPKDRGQGSNQPQHF. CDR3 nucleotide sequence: TGTGCCAGTAGTCCGAAGGACAGGGGGCAGGGGAGCAATCAGCCCCAGCATTTT.

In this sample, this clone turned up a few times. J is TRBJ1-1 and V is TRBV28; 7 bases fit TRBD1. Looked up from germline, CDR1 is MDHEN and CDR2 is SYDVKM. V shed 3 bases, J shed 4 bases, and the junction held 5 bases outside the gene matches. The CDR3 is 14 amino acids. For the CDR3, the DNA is TGTGCCAGCAGTTTGGGACAGCGGCTCACTGAAGCTTTCTTT. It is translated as CASSLGQRLTEAFF.

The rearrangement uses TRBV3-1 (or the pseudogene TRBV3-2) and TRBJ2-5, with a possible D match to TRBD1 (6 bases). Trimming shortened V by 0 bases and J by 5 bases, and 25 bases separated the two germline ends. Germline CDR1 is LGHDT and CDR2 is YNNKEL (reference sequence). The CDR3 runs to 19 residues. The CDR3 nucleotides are TGTGCCAGCAGCCAAGAATCCGCCCTAGGGGGATCCCAGGTTGAGACCCAGTACTTC. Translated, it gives CASSQESALGGSQVETQYF.